This T cell receptor (beta chain) comes out of a study of tumor-infiltrating lymphocytes in primary liver carcinoma. In addition to blood RNA drawn from unsorted whole blood, germline DNA was extracted. Germline CDR1 reads SGHRS; CDR2 reads YFSETQ. This CDR3 region has 15 residues. Trimming removed 3 bases from V and 0 bases from J, with 13 bases in between. Making TCR beta cDNA involved roughly 500 ng total RNA and a constant-region primer. What produced the TCR beta libraries was three nested multiplex PCR rounds using slightly modified ARM-PCR. Primers for the first two PCR rounds were TRBV1-TRBV30 forward primers and a C-beta reverse primer (about 9 cycles per round). TCRdb reanalysed the multiplex PCR reads using MiXCR and keeps one entry per CDR3 protein. The repertoire holds 150,000 to 200,000 distinct CDR3 sequences, with 60% as singletons.

The sequencing sample was made of peripheral blood. The sequence came from a man aged 40-50 years with primary liver carcinoma and hepatitis B virus infection. This chain links TRBV5-1 with TRBJ2-7; tentative D call: TRBD1 (6 bases). The CDR3 nucleotides are TGCGCCAGCAGCTCGTATGACAGGTCCTCCTACGAGCAGTACTTC. Its protein is CASSSYDRSSYEQYF.